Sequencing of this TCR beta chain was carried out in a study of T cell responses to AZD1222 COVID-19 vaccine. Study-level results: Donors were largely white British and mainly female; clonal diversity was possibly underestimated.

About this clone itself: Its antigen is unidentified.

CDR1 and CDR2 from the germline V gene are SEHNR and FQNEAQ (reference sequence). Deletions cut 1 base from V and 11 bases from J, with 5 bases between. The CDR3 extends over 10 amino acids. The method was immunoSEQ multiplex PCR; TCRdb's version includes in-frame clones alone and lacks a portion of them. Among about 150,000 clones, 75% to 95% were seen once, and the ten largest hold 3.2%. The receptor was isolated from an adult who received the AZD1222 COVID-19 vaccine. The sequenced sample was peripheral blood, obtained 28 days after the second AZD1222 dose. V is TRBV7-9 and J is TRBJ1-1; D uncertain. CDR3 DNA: TGTGCCAGCAGCTTAGATAGGGCTTTCTTT. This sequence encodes CASSLDRAFF.